The 25 T cell receptor beta chains presented below share a single source sample, sequenced in a study of cytomegalovirus exposure and HLA in healthy donors. With 60 Vbeta and 13 Jbeta primers, the PCR was carried out. Profiling relied on immunoSEQ multiplex PCR, and the TCRdb table lists in-frame clones only, not all of them. There are 85,000 to 130,000 clones in the sample; around 75% occur only once, and over 2.5% lies in the top ten. The sequencing sample was made of PBMCs. These receptors came from a female donor in good health and CMV-seronegative.

The rearrangement joins TRBV10-2 to TRBJ2-1; 10 bases agree with TRBD2. In germline, CDR1 is WSHSY, CDR2 SAAADI. The CDR3 covers 13 residues. Unmatched junction bases numbered 8, after V lost 10 bases and J lost 8 bases. CDR3 sequence reads: CATRLAGLDEQFF. DNA for the CDR3: TGCGCCACAAGACTAGCGGGCCTCGATGAGCAGTTCTTC.

The genes are TRBV9 and TRBJ2-3; 10 bases fit TRBD1. V shed 7 bases and J 6 bases; nucleotides not matched to a gene: 14. CDR1 and CDR2 from the germline V gene are SGDLS and YYNGEE. This CDR3 is 16 amino acids long. CDR3 DNA sequence: TGTGCCAGCGCATGGGGCGGCGGGACAGGGGCCGATACGCAGTATTTT. This translates into CASAWGGGTGADTQYF.

The chain uses TRBV4-1 and TRBJ2-5; D call uncertain. Germline lookup yields CDR1 MGHRA and CDR2 YSYEKL. This CDR3 has 14 residues. V was clipped by 0 bases and J by 7 bases, with 12 bases between them. For the CDR3, the DNA is TGCGCCAGCAGCCAAGATGAGGTCCAAACGACCCAGTACTTC. Amino acid sequence: CASSQDEVQTTQYF.

The CDR3 DNA reads as TGTGCCAGCAGTGAAACTAGCGGGTCCTACAATGAGCAGTTCTTC. It is translated as CASSETSGSYNEQFF. The V call is TRBV6-1, the J call TRBJ2-1, with TRBD2 matching 9 bases. The length of the CDR3 is 15 residues. Germline values: CDR1 MNHNS, CDR2 SASEGT. V lost 2 bases, J lost 1 base, and 0 bases stayed unmatched.

V and J are TRBV30 and TRBJ2-2; TRBD1 agrees at 7 bases. This CDR3 has 14 amino acids. Germline CDR1 and CDR2: GTSNPN and SVGIG (reference sequence). With V trimmed by 1 base and J by 4 bases, 3 bases remained unmatched. The CDR3 DNA sequence: TGTGCCTGGAGTGCTTGGACAGGCACCGGGGAGCTGTTTTTT. Translated, it gives CAWSAWTGTGELFF. The variable domain in full, completed from reference TRBV30 and TRBJ2-2, reads SQTIHQWPATLVQPVGSPLSLECTVEGTSNPNLYWYRQAAGRGLQLLFYSVGIGQISSEVPQNLSASRPQDRQFILSSKKLLLSDSGFYLCAWSAWTGTGELFFGEGSRLTVL.

The chain carries TRBV5-1 and TRBJ2-1; 8 bases align to TRBD2. The CDR3 spans 16 residues. Losses at the gene ends were 0 bases for V and 3 bases for J; bases not matched to a gene: 5. Germline CDR1 and CDR2: SGHRS and YFSETQ. The CDR3 sequence: CASSLAREGRYNEQFF. The CDR3 DNA is TGCGCCAGCAGCTTGGCACGGGAGGGCCGCTACAATGAGCAGTTCTTC.

V usage is TRBV4-3 and J usage is TRBJ1-4, with D hard to call. The CDR3 consists of 16 residues. V was pared by 4 bases and J by 0 bases, with 12 bases between. In germline, CDR1 is LGHNA, CDR2 YSLEER. The CDR3 reads CASSRWRSATNEKLFF. The CDR3 bases are TGCGCCAGCAGCCGATGGAGATCTGCAACTAATGAAAAACTGTTTTTT.

This chain connects TRBV7-2 to TRBJ2-3, with 10 bases fitting TRBD2. The CDR3 covers 15 residues. CDR1 SGHTA and CDR2 FQGNSA come from the germline V gene. The trim removed 0 bases at V and 10 bases at J, leaving 7 bases unmatched. CDR3 nucleotides: TGTGCCAGCAGCTTAGCGCTACTAGCGGGGAGATCGCAGTATTTT. As protein: CASSLALLAGRSQYF.

The DNA of the CDR3 is TGCGCCAGCAGCCTCCGTGGACTAGCGGGAGGGGATACGCAGTATTTT. This codes for CASSLRGLAGGDTQYF. This chain links TRBV4-1 with TRBJ2-3; TRBD2 aligns across 15 bases. The germline CDR1 and CDR2 sequences are MGHRA and YSYEKL. There are 16 residues in the CDR3. Germline trimming cut 4 bases from V and 6 bases from J; bases unmatched to any gene: 5.

V usage is TRBV6-1 and J usage is TRBJ2-3, with 10 bases fitting TRBD2. This CDR3 has 15 amino acids. Germline trimming cut 2 bases from V and 4 bases from J; bases unmatched to any gene: 3. Germline V gene data show CDR1 as MNHNS and CDR2 as SASEGT. CDR3 bases: TGTGCCAGCAGTGAAAATCTAGCGGGGGCAGATACGCAGTATTTT. Translated: CASSENLAGADTQYF.

This chain uses TRBV19 with TRBJ1-5; 7 bases align to TRBD1. Germline V gene sequence: CDR1 LNHDA, CDR2 SQIVND (reference sequence). CDR3 length: 16 amino acids. J lost 1 base, V lost 2 bases, and 5 bases had no gene match. CDR3 nucleotide sequence: TGTGCCAGTAGTATAATAAAGGGGGCAAGCAATCAGCCCCAGCATTTT. Encoded protein: CASSIIKGASNQPQHF. The full variable domain, completed using reference TRBV19 and TRBJ1-5, is DGGITQSPKYLFRKEGQNVTLSCEQNLNHDAMYWYRQDPGQGLRLIYYSQIVNDFQKGDIAEGYSVSREKKESFPLTVTSAQKNPTAFYLCASSIIKGASNQPQHFGDGTRLSIL.

This clone was recorded a few times. The chain employs TRBV7-8 and TRBJ1-2, with 8 bases aligning to TRBD1. V shed 1 base and J 8 bases; nucleotides not matched to a gene: 12. This CDR3 is built from 16 residues. In germline, CDR1 is SGHVS, CDR2 FQNEAQ. Here the CDR3 DNA reads TGTGCCAGCAGCTTAGAACCGGGACAGGTGGGATGGGGCTACACCTTC. Translated, it gives CASSLEPGQVGWGYTF.

This chain uses TRBV21-1 with TRBJ2-3; the table gives TRBD2 as D, unverified against the DNA. TRBV21-1 constitutes a pseudogene. The CDR3 runs 15 residues. The CDR3: CASSKVNSGRVTQYF. In nucleotides, the CDR3 is TGTGCCAGCAGCAAAGTCAATAGCGGGAGGGTAACGCAGTATTTT.

CDR3 amino acids: CASSLRLAGAYNEQFF. The CDR3 DNA reads TGTGCCAGCAGCTTGAGACTAGCGGGGGCCTACAATGAGCAGTTCTTC. The chain links TRBV5-6 to TRBJ2-1, with 12 bases that match TRBD2. The CDR3 contains 16 residues. V lost 1 base to trimming and J lost 2 bases; unmatched junction nucleotides: 1. Per germline, CDR1 SGHDT and CDR2 YYEEEE. Based on the CDR3 plus reference TRBV5-6 and TRBJ2-1, the full variable domain is DAGVTQSPTHLIKTRGQQVTLRCSPKSGHDTVSWYQQALGQGPQFIFQYYEEEERQRGNFPDRFSGHQFPNYSSELNVNALLLGDSALYLCASSLRLAGAYNEQFFGPGTRLTVL.

The chain carries TRBV29-1 and TRBJ2-1; D perhaps matches TRBD2 (5 bases). With 4 bases removed from V and 4 bases from J, the gap between germline ends came to 11 bases. Per germline, CDR1 SQVTM and CDR2 ANQGSEA. The CDR3 totals 13 residues. The chain's CDR3 is CSVVGGLYNEQFF. The CDR3 nucleotides are TGCAGCGTTGTTGGCGGGCTATACAATGAGCAGTTCTTC.

This chain connects TRBV4-1 to TRBJ2-3; 9 positions match TRBD2. The trim removed 0 bases at V and 3 bases at J, leaving 4 bases unmatched. From germline, CDR1 is MGHRA and CDR2 YSYEKL. CDR3 size: 16 residues. The DNA of the CDR3 is TGCGCCAGCAGCCAAGAATGGACTAGCGCTACAGATACGCAGTATTTT. Translation: CASSQEWTSATDTQYF.

This chain joins TRBV4-1 and TRBJ1-1; TRBD1 matches 7 bases. Unmatched junction bases numbered 4, after V lost 0 bases and J lost 6 bases. The V gene's germline CDR1 is MGHRA and CDR2 YSYEKL. The CDR3 spans 14 residues. The DNA of the CDR3 is TGCGCCAGCAGCCAAGAAGGAACAGGGGCTGAAGCTTTCTTT. It encodes CASSQEGTGAEAFF.

This clone turned up a few times. The sample has other DNA sequences that encode this CDR3 too. V is TRBV5-1 and J is TRBJ1-1; maybe TRBD1 (6 bases). Per germline, CDR1 SGHRS and CDR2 YFSETQ. V lost 4 bases to trimming and J lost 4 bases, with 11 bases between them. This CDR3 has 13 residues. CDR3 region: CASSLTGSTEAFF. The CDR3 DNA reads as TGCGCCAGCAGCCTTACAGGGAGCACTGAAGCTTTCTTT.

This chain's CDR3 is CASSGGYTEAFF. CDR3 DNA sequence: TGTGCCAGCTCCGGGGGTTACACTGAAGCTTTCTTT. This chain links TRBV28 with TRBJ1-1; a possible D gene is TRBD1 (5 bases). Per the germline V gene, CDR1 is MDHEN and CDR2 is SYDVKM. CDR3 length equals 12 residues. Trimming stripped 8 bases from V and 3 bases from J, with 10 bases between.

The chain uses TRBV30 and TRBJ2-2; D not resolved. V shed 5 bases and J shed 4 bases, with 5 bases lying between them. The length of the CDR3 is 11 residues. The germline V gene has CDR1 GTSNPN and CDR2 SVGIG (reference sequence). CDR3: CAWHGTGELFF. CDR3 bases: TGTGCCTGGCACGGCACCGGGGAGCTGTTTTTT.

This clone was recorded at least ten times. The CDR3 DNA reads as TGTGCCAGCAGTGCTAGCGACACCGGGGAGCTGTTTTTT. The encoded protein is CASSASDTGELFF. The chain joins TRBV6-4 to TRBJ2-2, with a weak D call TRBD2 (6 bases). The CDR3 is made up of 13 amino acids. V dropped 4 bases and J dropped 3 bases, with 6 bases sitting between them. The germline V gene has CDR1 MRHNA and CDR2 SNTAGT.

The chain carries TRBV30 and TRBJ2-3; 10 bases fit TRBD2. CDR1 and CDR2 from the germline V gene are GTSNPN and SVGIG (reference sequence). J was trimmed by 2 bases and V by 3 bases; bases with no gene match: 2. The CDR3 contains 14 residues. The CDR3 loop reads CAWSSGRDTDTQYF. In DNA, the CDR3 is TGTGCCTGGAGCAGCGGGAGGGACACAGATACGCAGTATTTT.

The chain is built from TRBV7-9 and TRBJ2-1; 14 bases line up with TRBD2. There are 16 residues in the CDR3. V dropped 7 bases and J dropped 6; count of bases not matched to a gene: 8. Germline V gives CDR1 SEHNR, CDR2 FQNEAQ (reference sequence). Here the CDR3 DNA reads TGTGCCAGCAACTCAGTGACTAGCGGGAGGGTCAATGAGCAGTTCTTC. Translated, it gives CASNSVTSGRVNEQFF.

This chain links TRBV29-1 with TRBJ2-5; possible D gene TRBD2, 5 bases. The germline V gene has CDR1 SQVTM and CDR2 ANQGSEA. V lost 3 bases and J lost 4, with 18 bases in between. This CDR3 contains 15 residues. The CDR3: CSVEARAGRTETQYF. The DNA for the CDR3 is TGCAGCGTTGAGGCCCGCGCGGGCAGGACAGAGACCCAGTACTTC.

This clone was counted between two and nine times. The CDR3 reads CASSPTPPGTGRNEQFF. For the CDR3, the DNA is TGTGCCAGCAGCCCTACCCCCCCCGGGACAGGGAGGAATGAGCAGTTCTTC. This chain joins TRBV7-9 and TRBJ2-1, with 9 nucleotides matching TRBD1. V gave up 5 bases and J gave up 7 bases; unmatched junction bases: 15. The CDR3 spans 17 residues. CDR1 is SEHNR, CDR2 FQNEAQ, per germline (reference sequence).